The 10 T cell receptor beta chains below were found in one sample sequenced in a study of T cells after yellow fever vaccination. In TCRdb, the 5' RACE reads were re-called with MiXCR into one record per CDR3 protein. The table shows about 360,000 distinct CDR3 sequences, with 6% to 8% occurring only once. Here the sequenced sample was PBMCs, taken 5 days after the yellow fever booster vaccination. These receptor sequences come from a man aged 25-40 years who received the YFV17D yellow fever vaccine.

This clonotype was detected only a few times. This rearrangement joins TRBV6-5 to TRBJ2-5; TRBD1 matches 8 bases. The CDR3 spans 16 residues. Trimming removed 2 bases from V and 5 bases from J; junction bases left unmatched: 10. Germline V gene data show CDR1 as MNHEY and CDR2 as SVGAGI. The CDR3 DNA reads as TGTGCCAGCAGTTACCCCACGCGGACAGGGCACGAGACCCAGTACTTC. Its protein is CASSYPTRTGHETQYF.

V usage is TRBV20-1 and J usage is TRBJ2-3; D may be TRBD2 (6 bases). The CDR3 has 17 amino acids. Per germline, CDR1 DFQATT and CDR2 SNEGSKA (reference sequence). V gave up 1 base and J gave up 1 base, with 18 bases separating them. The CDR3 region is CSARGGGIPGRTDTQYF. In DNA, the CDR3 is TGCAGTGCTAGAGGCGGCGGGATCCCCGGGCGCACAGATACGCAGTATTTT.

In its sample, this clonotype was seen a few times. The rearrangement joins TRBV6-5 to TRBJ2-1, with 10 bases matching TRBD2. The V and J ends lost 1 base and 9 bases, in that order; junction bases with no gene match: 9. The CDR3 is made up of 16 amino acids. Germline V gene data show CDR1 as MNHEY and CDR2 as SVGAGI. CDR3 loop: CASSYYTLAGLGEQFF. CDR3 in DNA: TGTGCCAGCAGTTACTACACACTAGCGGGACTTGGTGAGCAGTTCTTC.

The genes are TRBV13 and TRBJ1-3; TRBD1 matches at 8 bases. The CDR3 runs to 17 residues. After removal of 4 bases from V and 2 bases from J, the junction contained 10 bases not matched to a gene. Germline V gives CDR1 PRHDT, CDR2 FYEKMQ (reference sequence). CDR3 amino acids: CASSSAWTGFAGNTIYF. The CDR3 coding sequence is TGTGCCAGCAGCTCCGCCTGGACAGGGTTTGCTGGAAACACCATATATTTT.

This clonotype was detected a few times. This sequence joins TRBV4-3 and TRBJ2-1; possibly TRBD1 for D (5 bases). CDR1 is LGHNA, CDR2 YSLEER, per germline. The CDR3 is 14 residues long. Trimming removed 10 bases at V and 7 bases at J, with 20 bases between. DNA for the CDR3: TGCGCCACCTCGGAAAGGGGTAGGCTGAATGAGCAGTTCTTC. It translates to CATSERGRLNEQFF.

At least ten counts were recorded for this clonotype. The rearrangement joins TRBV20-1 to TRBJ2-5; D unresolved. The V gene's germline CDR1 is DFQATT and CDR2 SNEGSKA (reference sequence). The CDR3 runs to 13 residues. Trimming took off 3 bases at V and 3 bases at J, with 11 bases between the two ends. DNA of the CDR3: TGCAGTGCTAGGGCCCGTGGCAAAGAGACCCAGTACTTC. Protein product: CSARARGKETQYF.

V is TRBV7-6 and J is TRBJ2-5; the D gene is possibly TRBD2 (6 bases). Trimming cost V 5 bases and J 4 bases, with 17 bases left between them. This CDR3 is built from 15 residues. Germline V lookup: CDR1 SGHVS, CDR2 FNYEAQ. Here the CDR3 DNA reads TGTGCCAGCAGCCGGGTGGGGTACGGGAGAGAGACCCAGTACTTC. Amino acid sequence: CASSRVGYGRETQYF.

This clonotype showed up just a few times. This rearrangement joins TRBV12-3 or TRBV12-4 to TRBJ2-2; 7 bases line up with TRBD2. Losses at the gene ends were 5 bases for V and 5 bases for J; bases not matched to a gene: 14. The CDR3 consists of 17 residues. CDR3 loop: CASSAPWGRVNTGELFF. CDR3 bases: TGTGCCAGCAGTGCCCCCTGGGGGAGGGTTAATACCGGGGAGCTGTTTTTT.

This clonotype was observed a few times. The V call is TRBV6-5, the J call TRBJ2-6; 9 bases align to TRBD1. The ends lost 0 bases at V and 7 bases at J; junction bases unmatched: 7. The germline V gene has CDR1 MNHEY and CDR2 SVGAGI. The CDR3 is 17 residues long. CDR3 sequence (DNA): TGTGCCAGCAGTTACTCCCAAACAGGGGGCGCAGCCAACGTCCTGACTTTC. It yields the protein CASSYSQTGGAANVLTF.

This clonotype was detected only a few times. The chain links TRBV20-1 to TRBJ2-7, with 7 bases aligning to TRBD1. J lost 3 bases, V lost 3 bases, and 11 bases had no gene match. Germline CDR1 and CDR2: DFQATT and SNEGSKA (reference sequence). The CDR3 has 15 amino acids. This CDR3 is CSARAYRGIGYEQYF. CDR3 sequence (DNA): TGCAGTGCTAGGGCCTACAGGGGAATAGGCTACGAGCAGTACTTC.